These 25 T cell receptor beta chains were all obtained from the same sample, sequenced in a study of CD8+ T cells in alopecia areata. TCR sequencing used cDNA made by reverse transcription of extracted RNA. TCRdb keeps only in-frame clones here, not all; method: immunoSEQ multiplex PCR. Among some 130,000 clones listed, 58% were seen once. The sequences come from CD4+ T cells sorted from blood, collected at week 0. The receptors derive from a human donor with alopecia areata.

There are a few counts of this clone. This sequence joins TRBV11-3 and TRBJ2-5; D is perhaps TRBD1 (5 bases). Trimming pared 1 base from V and 1 base from J, leaving 10 bases between. CDR1 is SGHNT and CDR2 is YENEEA in the germline V gene. CDR3 size: 15 residues. CDR3 sequence reads: CASSLARTTQETQYF. In DNA, the CDR3 is TGTGCCAGCAGCTTAGCGAGGACAACCCAAGAGACCCAGTACTTC.

This clone was observed a handful of times. The J gene is TRBJ1-1, the V gene TRBV21-1; the table's TRBD1 call for D was not verified on the DNA. TRBV21-1 is listed as a pseudogene. This CDR3 contains 15 residues. This CDR3 reads CASSGRPDSLAEAFF. The CDR3 nucleotides are TGTGCCAGCAGCGGACGTCCGGACAGCCTCGCTGAAGCTTTCTTT.

The chain joins TRBV4-1 to TRBJ2-2; TRBD1 is a possible D gene (6 bases). Deletions cut 1 base from V and 5 bases from J, with 17 bases between. This CDR3 contains 17 residues. The V gene's germline CDR1 is MGHRA and CDR2 YSYEKL. CDR3 sequence: CASSQGSNRETTGELFF. In nucleotides, the CDR3 is TGCGCCAGCAGCCAAGGATCAAACAGGGAAACGACCGGGGAGCTGTTTTTT.

The V call is TRBV18, the J call TRBJ2-5; perhaps TRBD1 as D (5 bases). This CDR3 contains 13 residues. Germline V gene sequence: CDR1 KGHSH, CDR2 LQKENI. Trimming removed 1 base at V and 5 bases at J, with 8 bases between. CDR3 region: CASSPQKGETQYF. The CDR3 nucleotides read TGTGCCAGCTCACCACAGAAGGGGGAGACCCAGTACTTC.

In this sample, this clone turned up a few times. The chain combines TRBV19 with TRBJ1-1; D is perhaps TRBD1 (6 bases). The CDR3 covers 13 residues. Germline loops: CDR1 LNHDA, CDR2 SQIVND (reference sequence). Trimming took off 5 bases at V and 5 bases at J, with 12 bases between the two ends. In DNA, the CDR3 is TGTGCCAGTAGTTCCAGGGGTTGGACTGAAGCTTTCTTT. This encodes CASSSRGWTEAFF.

This clone was seen only once. This chain uses TRBV7-8 with TRBJ2-2, with D unresolved. Germline CDR1 and CDR2: SGHVS and FQNEAQ. The CDR3 runs 12 residues. CDR3 sequence (DNA): TGTGCGACGGGCGGGAACACCGGGGAGCTGTTTTTT. It encodes CATGGNTGELFF.

The rearrangement joins TRBV6-5 to TRBJ1-1, with D hard to call. Germline V gives CDR1 MNHEY, CDR2 SVGAGI. CDR3 length: 16 amino acids. The V end lost 2 bases, the J end lost 2 bases, and 15 bases lay between the germline ends. CDR3 sequence reads: CASSYLRPRRNTEAFF. The DNA for the CDR3 is TGTGCCAGCAGTTACCTGAGACCTCGTAGAAACACTGAAGCTTTCTTT.

This chain links TRBV2 with TRBJ2-5; TRBD1 aligns across 7 bases. The J segment lost 5 bases and the V segment lost 8 bases, leaving 8 bases of the junction unmatched. The CDR3 contains 13 residues. Germline V lookup: CDR1 SNHLY, CDR2 FYNNEI. The CDR3, as DNA: TGTGCCAGCCGGAGACAGGGCCCGGAGACCCAGTACTTC. This codes for CASRRQGPETQYF.

This clone was picked up a small number of times. The rearrangement joins TRBV10-3 to TRBJ2-7, with D unresolved. The CDR3 spans 12 residues. Germline loops: CDR1 ENHRY, CDR2 SYGVKD. Trimming cost V 4 bases and J 5 bases, with 9 bases left between them. The CDR3 region has the DNA TGTGCCATCAGTGCGACTCTCGACGAGCAGTACTTC. Translating gives CAISATLDEQYF.

The chain combines TRBV7-2 with TRBJ1-6; possible D gene TRBD1, 6 bases. This CDR3 contains 15 residues. Germline V gene sequence: CDR1 SGHTA, CDR2 FQGNSA. The V end lost 5 bases, the J end lost 13 bases, and 21 bases lay between the germline ends. CDR3 region: CASSQTPGGQYPLHF. In nucleotides, the CDR3 is TGTGCCAGCAGCCAAACCCCTGGGGGGCAGTATCCCCTCCACTTT.

V gene TRBV9 combines with J gene TRBJ2-6; D might be TRBD2 (5 bases). CDR1 SGDLS and CDR2 YYNGEE come from the germline V gene. V lost 8 bases and J lost 2, with 11 bases in between. The CDR3 totals 14 residues. The CDR3 spells CASRGSPGANVLTF. CDR3 nucleotides: TGTGCCAGTCGGGGTTCTCCTGGGGCCAACGTCCTGACTTTC. Filled out from reference TRBV9 and TRBJ2-6, the complete variable domain reads DSGVTQTPKHLITATGQRVTLRCSPRSGDLSVYWYQQSLDQGLQFLIQYYNGEERAKGNILERFSAQQFPDLHSELNLSSLELGDSALYFCASRGSPGANVLTFGAGSRLTVL.

V and J are TRBV5-6 and TRBJ2-1, with 8 bases matching TRBD1. The CDR3 covers 15 residues. Trimming at V came to 0 bases and at J to 8 bases, leaving 7 bases not matched to a gene. The germline gives CDR1 SGHDT, CDR2 YYEEEE. For the CDR3, the DNA is TGTGCCAGCAGCTTGGGGACAGGGAGGTTTGATGAGCAGTTCTTC. Protein sequence: CASSLGTGRFDEQFF.

The gene calls are TRBV7-9 and TRBJ2-4; TRBD1 agrees at 7 bases. The CDR3 has 18 residues. Per the germline V gene, CDR1 is SEHNR and CDR2 is FQNEAQ (reference sequence). V lost 5 bases to trimming and J lost 2 bases; unmatched junction nucleotides: 15. CDR3 coding DNA: TGTGCCAGCAGCCGAAGCTTGACAGGGAGAGCGTCCAAAAACATTCAGTACTTC. Protein sequence: CASSRSLTGRASKNIQYF.

The chain links TRBV30 to TRBJ1-1; perhaps TRBD1 as D (5 bases). From germline, CDR1 is GTSNPN and CDR2 SVGIG (reference sequence). This CDR3 contains 12 residues. The V gene lost 3 bases and the J gene lost 4 bases, with 9 bases spanning the gap. The CDR3 loop is CAWSRDGTEAFF. For the CDR3, the DNA is TGTGCCTGGAGCAGGGACGGCACTGAAGCTTTCTTT.

The chain recombines TRBV7-2 with TRBJ2-2; D is unresolved. The CDR3 length is 14 residues. The V and J ends lost 1 base and 0 bases respectively, with 3 bases between them. Germline loops: CDR1 SGHTA, CDR2 FQGNSA. The CDR3 DNA reads as TGTGCCAGCAGCTTAGAACCGAACACCGGGGAGCTGTTTTTT. This gives the protein CASSLEPNTGELFF. Full variable domain (missing parts from reference TRBV7-2 and TRBJ2-2): GAGVSQSPSNKVTEKGKDVELRCDPISGHTALYWYRQSLGQGLEFLIYFQGNSAPDKSGLPSDRFSAERTGGSVSTLTIQRTQQEDSAVYLCASSLEPNTGELFFGEGSRLTVL.

The CDR3, as DNA: TGTGCCAGCATCGGGACACGGGGGCATGGCTACACCTTC. Translation: CASIGTRGHGYTF. The chain links TRBV5-6 to TRBJ1-2; possibly TRBD1 for D (6 bases). Germline CDR1 and CDR2: SGHDT and YYEEEE. The CDR3 loop spans 13 amino acids. V was trimmed by 6 bases and J by 6 bases, leaving 15 bases between them.

This clone was seen a few times. J is TRBJ1-1 and V is TRBV10-3; D is ambiguous. The CDR3 extends over 15 amino acids. In germline, CDR1 is ENHRY, CDR2 SYGVKD. Deletions cut 3 bases from V and 4 bases from J, with 15 bases between. CDR3 loop: CAISENPMGSTEAFF. The CDR3 DNA sequence: TGTGCCATCAGTGAAAACCCAATGGGAAGCACTGAAGCTTTCTTT.

A remark on this clone: At the DNA level, this CDR3 is encoded by other sequences in the same sample as well. The V call is TRBV30, the J call TRBJ1-2, with D tentatively TRBD1 (6 bases). The CDR3 is 11 residues long. V was cut by 5 bases and J by 5 bases, with 9 bases left in between. CDR1 is GTSNPN, CDR2 SVGIG, per germline (reference sequence). DNA for the CDR3: TGTGCCTGGTCACAGGGATATGGCTACACCTTC. Its translation: CAWSQGYGYTF. Filled out from reference TRBV30 and TRBJ1-2, the complete variable domain reads SQTIHQWPATLVQPVGSPLSLECTVEGTSNPNLYWYRQAAGRGLQLLFYSVGIGQISSEVPQNLSASRPQDRQFILSSKKLLLSDSGFYLCAWSQGYGYTFGSGTRLTVV.

This chain joins TRBV19 and TRBJ2-5; D is uncertain. Trimming stripped 3 bases from V and 0 bases from J, with 2 bases between. The CDR3 is made up of 12 amino acids. CDR1 and CDR2 (germline): LNHDA, SQIVND (reference sequence). DNA of the CDR3: TGTGCCAGTAGTATGGACCAAGAGACCCAGTACTTC. It yields the protein CASSMDQETQYF. The full variable domain, rest sourced from reference TRBV19 and TRBJ2-5, is DGGITQSPKYLFRKEGQNVTLSCEQNLNHDAMYWYRQDPGQGLRLIYYSQIVNDFQKGDIAEGYSVSREKKESFPLTVTSAQKNPTAFYLCASSMDQETQYFGPGTRLLVL.

This clone was counted a few times. This chain joins TRBV29-1 and TRBJ2-1; D may correspond to TRBD1 or TRBD2 (5 bases each). Per the germline V gene, CDR1 is SQVTM and CDR2 is ANQGSEA. The CDR3 covers 13 residues. The V end was cut by 3 bases, the J end by 6 bases, with 12 bases between. CDR3 sequence reads: CSVDGDAFNEQFF. CDR3 DNA sequence: TGCAGCGTTGACGGGGACGCCTTCAATGAGCAGTTCTTC.

The V call is TRBV29-1, the J call TRBJ1-1; D remains ambiguous. The V end was cut by 6 bases, the J end by 0 bases, with 11 bases between. The germline CDR1 and CDR2 sequences are SQVTM and ANQGSEA. The CDR3 contains 13 residues. The CDR3 coding sequence is TGCAGCGTGGAACCCAGGATGAACACTGAAGCTTTCTTT. Translated: CSVEPRMNTEAFF. The entire variable domain, with the rest obtained from reference TRBV29-1 and TRBJ1-1, is as follows: SAVISQKPSRDICQRGTSLTIQCQVDSQVTMMFWYRQQPGQSLTLIATANQGSEATYESGFVIDKFPISRPNLTFSTLTVSNMSPEDSSIYLCSVEPRMNTEAFFGQGTRLTVV.

This rearrangement joins TRBV7-2 to TRBJ1-2; D unresolved. In germline, CDR1 is SGHTA, CDR2 FQGNSA. The CDR3 spans 13 residues. The V and J ends lost 0 bases and 4 bases respectively, with 6 bases between them. Written as DNA, the CDR3 is TGTGCCAGCAGCTTAGCGCCGGGCTATGGCTACACCTTC. Residues: CASSLAPGYGYTF. The full variable domain, its missing parts supplied by reference TRBV7-2 and TRBJ1-2, is GAGVSQSPSNKVTEKGKDVELRCDPISGHTALYWYRQSLGQGLEFLIYFQGNSAPDKSGLPSDRFSAERTGGSVSTLTIQRTQQEDSAVYLCASSLAPGYGYTFGSGTRLTVV.

The chain combines TRBV29-1 with TRBJ2-2; TRBD1 matches 7 bases. The CDR3 spans 14 residues. Germline CDR1 is SQVTM and CDR2 is ANQGSEA. Losses at the gene ends were 4 bases for V and 7 bases for J; bases not matched to a gene: 9. CDR3 DNA: TGCAGCGTTGGAGGACAGGTCGAAAGCGGGGAGCTGTTTTTT. Protein sequence: CSVGGQVESGELFF.

The chain recombines TRBV11-2 with TRBJ2-5; D ambiguous. The CDR3 length is 11 residues. V lost 4 bases to trimming and J lost 5 bases, with 5 bases between them. Germline V gives CDR1 SGHAT, CDR2 FQNNGV. The CDR3 nucleotides are TGTGCCAGCAGCTCATCGGAGACCCAGTACTTC. Amino acid sequence: CASSSSETQYF.

This clone was found a few times. V is TRBV7-2 and J is TRBJ1-2, with 7 bases lining up with TRBD1. CDR1 is SGHTA, CDR2 FQGNSA, per germline. The length of the CDR3 is 16 residues. Trimming at V came to 1 base and at J to 7 bases, leaving 12 bases not matched to a gene. CDR3 sequence: CASSLEGALGPFGYTF. The CDR3 DNA is TGTGCCAGCAGCTTAGAGGGGGCACTTGGACCCTTTGGCTACACCTTC.